This TCR beta chain came from a study of T cell responses to AZD1222 COVID-19 vaccine. Findings of the study overall: A rise in Spike-specific TCR breadth and depth followed two AZD1222 doses. Sampled repertoires all dated from after the peak T cell response. Across spike, vaccine-associated CD4 TCRs were found, dominant at 160-218 and 743-854. Most donors were white British and more were female, and clonal diversity was possibly underestimated.

In regard to this clone: Its antigen remains unidentified.

Profiling relied on immunoSEQ multiplex PCR, and the TCRdb table lists in-frame clones only, not all of them. The data show about 190,000 clones, 85% to 90% seen once. The CDR3 runs to 14 residues. After removal of 2 bases from V and 6 bases from J, the junction contained 4 bases not matched to a gene. CDR1 is SGHNT and CDR2 is YYREEE in the germline V gene (reference sequence). The sequencing here drew on peripheral blood, taken on day 0 of MenACWY control vaccination. V gene TRBV5-4 combines with J gene TRBJ2-7; the match to TRBD1 covers 11 bases. This receptor was identified in an adult in good health. Written as DNA, the CDR3 is TGTGCCAGCAGCTTTGGGACAGGGGGGTTCGAGCAGTACTTC. Protein: CASSFGTGGFEQYF.